Each of the 22 T cell receptor beta chains below was sequenced from the same sample in a study of human T cells and chemical hapten exposure. The time point is: pre-sensitization, week 0. The treatment here: therapeutic diphenylcyclopropenone sensitization with weekly scalp DPC. It was unfractionated whole blood from which total RNA was extracted. A single record per CDR3 protein comes from TCRdb applying MiXCR to the RACE reads. Of 40,000 or so distinct CDR3 sequences listed, 12% are singletons. Here the sequenced sample was whole blood, taken in connection with sensitization to the hapten diphenylcyclopropenone (DPC). The receptors derive from a middle-aged woman with alopecia areata. Some clones in this sample may be carry-over from other donors' samples.

There are many counts of this clonotype. The chain has TRBV3-1 and TRBJ2-1, with a tentative D call TRBD2 (6 bases). Germline lookup yields CDR1 LGHDT and CDR2 YNNKEL (reference sequence). Trimming stripped 4 bases from V and 1 base from J, with 11 bases between. CDR3 length: 15 residues. The CDR3 DNA is TGTGCCAGCAGCCCGGGACTGATTTCCTACAATGAGCAGTTCTTC. Its protein product is CASSPGLISYNEQFF.

The chain carries TRBV3-1 and TRBJ2-1; 10 bases agree with TRBD2. The trim removed 0 bases at V and 6 bases at J, leaving 11 bases unmatched. The CDR3 covers 18 residues. Germline values: CDR1 LGHDT, CDR2 YNNKEL (reference sequence). The CDR3 region has the DNA TGTGCCAGCAGCCAAGATGGGTCTAGCGGGAGCCTGCTCAATGAGCAGTTCTTC. This translates into CASSQDGSSGSLLNEQFF.

About this clonotype itself: Relative to the germline gene, one junction end is altered; a read error may explain this. The CDR3 DNA sequence: TGTGCTAGCAGCCCCCGGGTAGCGGGAAACAATGAGCAGTTCTTC. This codes for CASSPRVAGNNEQFF. The chain links TRBV7-7 to TRBJ2-1, with 8 bases fitting TRBD2. The CDR3 consists of 15 residues. Germline V gene data show CDR1 as SSHAT and CDR2 as FNYEAQ (reference sequence).

This clonotype has at least ten counts. This chain joins TRBV29-1 and TRBJ1-5; D is ambiguous. CDR1 and CDR2 from the germline V gene are SQVTM and ANQGSEA. V was cut by 6 bases and J by 7 bases, with 1 base left in between. The CDR3 consists of 8 residues. CDR3 amino acids: CSVQPQHF. The DNA for the CDR3 is TGCAGCGTGCAGCCCCAGCATTTT.

This clonotype was observed at least ten times. The chain is built from TRBV28 and TRBJ2-7, with 9 bases that match TRBD2. Losses at the gene ends were 8 bases for V and 9 bases for J; bases not matched to a gene: 11. The CDR3 totals 13 residues. Germline assignment: CDR1 MDHEN and CDR2 SYDVKM. In DNA form, the CDR3 reads TGTGCCAGCTTAACCGGGACTAGCTTGTGGCAGTACTTC. Translation gives CASLTGTSLWQYF.

There are many counts of this clonotype. This rearrangement joins TRBV28 to TRBJ2-7; no clear D. CDR3 size: 12 residues. Germline CDR1 is MDHEN and CDR2 is SYDVKM. Between the trimmed V and J ends, which lost 3 bases and 3 bases, there was a span of 6 bases. The CDR3: CASSFGRYEQYF. The CDR3, as DNA: TGTGCCAGCAGTTTCGGTCGCTACGAGCAGTACTTC.

This clonotype was detected only a few times. The chain combines TRBV7-9 with TRBJ2-3; D is ambiguous. CDR3 length: 11 amino acids. CDR1 SEHNR and CDR2 FQNEAQ come from the germline V gene (reference sequence). Deletions cut 10 bases from V and 6 bases from J, with 11 bases between. The DNA of the CDR3 is TGTGCCACCGACGGTTGGGATACGCAGTATTTT. Protein: CATDGWDTQYF.

The rearrangement joins TRBV12-3 or TRBV12-4 to TRBJ2-7; D possibly matches TRBD1 or TRBD2 (5 bases each). V was clipped by 6 bases and J by 1 base, with 16 bases between them. The CDR3 contains 15 residues. The CDR3 DNA sequence: TGTGCCAGCAGCTCCGGGGACCGCCCATCCTACGAGCAGTACTTC. Amino acids: CASSSGDRPSYEQYF.

This clonotype occurred many times. J is TRBJ2-7 and V is TRBV14; D not resolved. Germline V gene lookup returns CDR1 SGHDN and CDR2 FVKESK. Trimming cost V 4 bases and J 0 bases, with 16 bases left between them. This CDR3 contains 16 residues. The CDR3 coding sequence is TGTGCCAGCAGCCGGGGTCGGGTCCTGAGCTCCTACGAGCAGTACTTC. Amino acid sequence: CASSRGRVLSSYEQYF.

This clonotype was seen ten or more times. This chain uses TRBV12-3 or TRBV12-4 with TRBJ1-5; D remains unclear. CDR3 length: 13 residues. Between the trimmed V and J ends, which lost 1 base and 3 bases, there was a span of 4 bases. The CDR3 loop is CASSLGVNQPQHF. Written as DNA, the CDR3 is TGTGCCAGCAGTTTAGGCGTCAATCAGCCCCAGCATTTT.

This clonotype was counted a few times. The chain carries TRBV12-3 or TRBV12-4 and TRBJ2-3; perhaps D is TRBD1 or TRBD2 (5 bases each). The CDR3 length is 14 residues. Trimming left V 3 bases short and J 6 bases short, with 13 bases between. As DNA, the CDR3 is TGTGCCAGCAGTTTGGGACCGCCACGGGATACGCAGTATTTT. Amino acids: CASSLGPPRDTQYF.

This clonotype occurred many times. The chain is built from TRBV18 and TRBJ2-5, with D possibly TRBD1 on 5 matching bases. The CDR3 sequence is 15 residues long. V lost 2 bases to trimming and J lost 2 bases, with 12 bases between them. Germline values: CDR1 KGHSH, CDR2 LQKENI. Written as DNA, the CDR3 is TGTGCCAGCTCACCAACGGCAGGGAAGCAAGAGACCCAGTACTTC. Translated: CASSPTAGKQETQYF.

This clonotype was picked up many times. The rearrangement links TRBV6-2 or TRBV6-3 to TRBJ1-5; D possibly corresponds to TRBD1 (5 bases). CDR3 length: 14 residues. The germline V gene has CDR1 MNHEY and CDR2 SVGEGT. Trimming removed 2 bases at V and 5 bases at J, with 10 bases between. This CDR3 is CASSYRGPDQPQHF. In DNA form, the CDR3 reads TGTGCCAGCAGTTACAGGGGACCCGATCAGCCCCAGCATTTT.

This clonotype was counted a few times. This chain uses TRBV13 with TRBJ2-1, with TRBD2 matching over 11 bases. This CDR3 comprises 15 residues. With 4 bases clipped from V and 6 bases from J, the junction kept 5 bases outside the gene matches. In germline, CDR1 is PRHDT, CDR2 FYEKMQ (reference sequence). CDR3 protein: CASSSGLAGINEQFF. CDR3 nucleotide sequence: TGTGCCAGCAGCTCCGGACTAGCGGGCATCAATGAGCAGTTCTTC.

This clonotype showed up many times. The chain is built from TRBV18 and TRBJ2-7, with D possibly called TRBD1 or TRBD2 (6 bases each). The germline V gene has CDR1 KGHSH and CDR2 LQKENI. CDR3 length: 15 amino acids. V was clipped by 1 base and J by 2 bases, with 12 bases between them. CDR3 residues: CASSPQGDSPYEQYF. The CDR3 DNA reads as TGTGCCAGCTCACCACAGGGGGACTCTCCCTACGAGCAGTACTTC.

This clonotype was found many times. The DNA for the CDR3 is TGTGCCAGCAGCAAGGGACAGTACCAAGAGACCCAGTACTTC. As protein: CASSKGQYQETQYF. V is TRBV7-9 and J is TRBJ2-5, with 7 bases matching TRBD1. Trimming took 5 bases from V and 0 from J; bases not matched to a gene: 3. Germline V gene sequence: CDR1 SEHNR, CDR2 FQNEAQ (reference sequence). The CDR3 length is 14 residues.

The V gene is TRBV28, the J gene TRBJ2-5, with D perhaps matching TRBD2 (6 bases). V was shortened by 7 bases and J by 7 bases, with 22 bases between the two germline ends. This CDR3 region has 15 residues. Germline V lookup: CDR1 MDHEN, CDR2 SYDVKM. This chain's CDR3 is CASIPTGRQVGTQYF. In DNA, the CDR3 is TGTGCCAGCATCCCTACGGGGAGGCAGGTGGGGACCCAGTACTTC. The full variable domain, with the rest looked up from reference TRBV28 and TRBJ2-5, is DVKVTQSSRYLVKRTGEKVFLECVQDMDHENMFWYRQDPGLGLRLIYFSYDVKMKEKGDIPEGYSVSREKKERFSLILESASTNQTSMYLCASIPTGRQVGTQYFGPGTRLLVL.

This clonotype occurred many times. The chain couples TRBV10-2 to TRBJ2-7, with D hard to call. V lost 0 bases and J 2 bases, leaving 14 bases between the germline ends. The CDR3 has 16 amino acids. Germline V gives CDR1 WSHSY, CDR2 SAAADI. CDR3: CASSESSPSRTYEQYF. The CDR3 DNA reads as TGCGCCAGCAGTGAGTCATCACCCTCTCGGACCTACGAGCAGTACTTC.

This clonotype was seen repeatedly, ten times or more. The V gene is TRBV27, the J gene TRBJ1-2; 10 bases line up with TRBD1. V dropped 6 bases and J dropped 2; count of bases not matched to a gene: 3. The CDR3 extends over 14 amino acids. Per germline, CDR1 MNHEY and CDR2 SMNVEV (reference sequence). Written as DNA, the CDR3 is TGTGCCAGCAGGCGGGGACAGGGGAACTATGGCTACACCTTC. This translates into CASRRGQGNYGYTF.

This clonotype was seen at least ten times. The chain has TRBV11-2 and TRBJ2-1; D unclear. CDR3 length: 15 amino acids. Germline V gene sequence: CDR1 SGHAT, CDR2 FQNNGV. V lost 1 base and J lost 0, with 7 bases in between. The CDR3 sequence: CASSLAASSYNEQFF. The DNA for the CDR3 is TGTGCCAGCAGCTTAGCGGCGAGCTCCTACAATGAGCAGTTCTTC.

This clonotype has a handful of counts. The rearrangement uses TRBV3-2 and TRBJ1-1; the DNA was not compared with TRBD1, the D call given in the table. TRBV3-2 is described as a pseudogene. The CDR3 has 15 residues. CDR3 protein: CASSQRGGPNTEAFF. The CDR3 DNA sequence: TGTGCCAGCAGCCAGAGGGGGGGACCGAACACTGAAGCTTTCTTT.

The chain links TRBV28 to TRBJ2-3; TRBD1 might be the D (6 bases). The germline V gene encodes CDR1 MDHEN and CDR2 SYDVKM. This CDR3 comprises 13 residues. V dropped 4 bases and J dropped 2 bases, with 7 bases sitting between them. The CDR3 is CASSSGATDTQYF. The CDR3 region has the DNA TGTGCCAGCAGTTCAGGGGCCACAGATACGCAGTATTTT. Together with reference TRBV28 and TRBJ2-3, the CDR3 gives the full variable domain: DVKVTQSSRYLVKRTGEKVFLECVQDMDHENMFWYRQDPGLGLRLIYFSYDVKMKEKGDIPEGYSVSREKKERFSLILESASTNQTSMYLCASSSGATDTQYFGPGTRLTVL.